These 15 T cell receptor beta chains share one sample of origin, sequenced in a study of T cells in Graves' hyperthyroidism and ophthalmopathy. The investigators amplified TCR beta CDR3 regions from RNA transcripts. The primer set for the first-round RT-PCR of the TCR CDR3 was HTBI. Each CDR3 protein gets one entry after TCRdb re-called the multiplex PCR reads with MiXCR. Of 450,000 to 600,000 distinct CDR3 sequences in the sample, around 13% were seen once. The sample was blood. These receptor sequences come from a woman in her thirties or forties with Graves' hyperthyroidism.

At least ten counts were recorded for this clonotype. This chain joins TRBV12-3 or TRBV12-4 and TRBJ2-7; D ambiguous. Between the trimmed V and J ends, which lost 1 base and 0 bases, there was a span of 10 bases. This CDR3 has 15 residues. DNA of the CDR3: TGTGCCAGCAGTTTAGAGGCAGCCACCTCCTACGAGCAGTACTTC. It translates to CASSLEAATSYEQYF.

The chain employs TRBV7-9 and TRBJ2-1; weak D call: TRBD2 (5 bases). The CDR3 runs to 15 residues. The ends were cut back, 1 base at V and 5 bases at J, with 12 bases in the middle. Germline V gene sequence: CDR1 SEHNR, CDR2 FQNEAQ (reference sequence). The CDR3 bases are TGTGCCAGCAGCTTAGTCTTAGCGAAAGACAATGAGCAGTTCTTC. Its protein is CASSLVLAKDNEQFF.

This clonotype appeared many times. The chain is built from TRBV10-3 and TRBJ1-5; 8 nucleotides align to TRBD1. Germline CDR1 is ENHRY and CDR2 is SYGVKD. The CDR3 runs to 15 residues. V was pared by 6 bases and J by 3 bases, with 7 bases of the junction left unmatched. The CDR3 sequence is CAISAGTGVNQPQHF. The CDR3 DNA is TGTGCCATCAGCGCCGGGACAGGAGTCAATCAGCCCCAGCATTTT.

There are a few counts of this clonotype. The chain is built from TRBV5-6 and TRBJ2-7; 8 bases fit TRBD2. Germline loops: CDR1 SGHDT, CDR2 YYEEEE. This CDR3 is 13 amino acids long. The V and J ends lost 2 bases and 3 bases, in that order; junction bases with no gene match: 1. The CDR3 loop reads CASSFGGVYEQYF. The CDR3 nucleotides are TGTGCCAGCAGCTTCGGGGGGGTCTACGAGCAGTACTTC.

This clonotype has a count of ten or more. The gene calls are TRBV18 and TRBJ2-6; D gene unclear. Germline CDR1 is KGHSH and CDR2 is LQKENI. V lost 0 bases and J 2 bases, leaving 5 bases between the germline ends. This CDR3 spans 15 amino acids. CDR3 loop: CASSPPSTGANVLTF. CDR3 coding DNA: TGTGCCAGCTCACCACCGTCCACTGGGGCCAACGTCCTGACTTTC.

This clonotype was recorded at least ten times. The rearrangement joins TRBV20-1 to TRBJ2-1, with D hard to call. Germline CDR1 is DFQATT and CDR2 is SNEGSKA (reference sequence). This CDR3 region has 13 residues. Trimming took off 3 bases at V and 6 bases at J, with 12 bases between the two ends. The CDR3 loop is CSARGISANEQFF. The CDR3 DNA is TGCAGTGCTAGGGGGATAAGTGCCAATGAGCAGTTCTTC.

Worth noting for this clonotype: Lacking the conserved final phenylalanine or tryptophan, this CDR3 likely reflects a read error. The chain joins TRBV29-1 to TRBJ2-7, with D maybe TRBD1 (6 bases). The ends were cut back, 7 bases at V and 3 bases at J, with 16 bases in the middle. The CDR3 extends over 13 amino acids. Germline-derived CDR1 and CDR2 are SQVTM and ANQGSEA. The CDR3 sequence is CSAETGSDYEQYL. CDR3 sequence (DNA): TGCAGCGCCGAAACAGGGAGCGACTACGAGCAGTACCTC.

This clonotype was observed many times. The V call is TRBV20-1, the J call TRBJ2-5; D remains ambiguous. Trimming cost V 1 base and J 0 bases, with 6 bases left between them. The CDR3 loop spans 13 amino acids. Germline V CDR1 and CDR2: DFQATT, SNEGSKA (reference sequence). CDR3 protein: CSARVGHQETQYF. CDR3 DNA sequence: TGCAGTGCTAGAGTCGGACACCAAGAGACCCAGTACTTC.

The gene calls are TRBV15 and TRBJ2-2, with D unclear. Trimming stripped 2 bases from V and 2 bases from J, with 3 bases between. The CDR3 is made up of 13 amino acids. CDR1 and CDR2 (germline): LNHNV, YYDKDF (reference sequence). In nucleotides, the CDR3 is TGTGCCACCAGCAGAAAAAACACCGGGGAGCTGTTTTTT. Protein product: CATSRKNTGELFF.

Concerning this clonotype: This may be a read error: a much more frequent sequence differs by one nucleotide. The chain carries TRBV6-5 and TRBJ2-3; D could derive from TRBD1 or TRBD2 (5 bases each). Trimming pared 3 bases from V and 5 bases from J, leaving 18 bases between. This CDR3 has 16 amino acids. CDR1 is MNHEY and CDR2 is SVGAGI in the germline V gene. The CDR3 sequence is CASSYAYVGTIDTQYF. CDR3 nucleotides: TGTGCCAGCAGTTATGCTTATGTTGGGACCATAGATACGCAGTATTTT.

The rearrangement links TRBV29-1 to TRBJ2-1; 7 bases align to TRBD2. The junction had 3 bases not matched to a gene; V was cut back by 4 bases and J by 0 bases. CDR3 length equals 14 residues. Germline-derived CDR1 and CDR2 are SQVTM and ANQGSEA. The CDR3 here is CSVASGPSYNEQFF. The CDR3 nucleotides read TGCAGCGTTGCTAGCGGCCCCTCCTACAATGAGCAGTTCTTC.

This clonotype was recorded many times. The chain carries TRBV2 and TRBJ2-3, with 7 positions matching TRBD2. Germline V CDR1 and CDR2: SNHLY, FYNNEI. This CDR3 has 18 residues. Losses at the gene ends were 3 bases for V and 0 bases for J; bases not matched to a gene: 12. As DNA, the CDR3 is TGTGCCAGCAGTGAGGGACTATCCCCCTTTACTAGCACAGATACGCAGTATTTT. Protein sequence: CASSEGLSPFTSTDTQYF.

This clonotype occurred many times. This rearrangement joins TRBV14 to TRBJ2-3; TRBD2 agrees at 15 bases. Germline CDR1 and CDR2: SGHDN and FVKESK. V dropped 0 bases and J dropped 0; count of bases not matched to a gene: 10. The CDR3 runs 21 residues. Written as DNA, the CDR3 is TGTGCCAGCAGCCAAGACCCTGGGACTAGCGGGAGGACCACTAGCACAGATACGCAGTATTTT. It translates to CASSQDPGTSGRTTSTDTQYF.

This clonotype was detected ten times or more. This sequence joins TRBV28 and TRBJ1-1; no firm D call. V was clipped by 6 bases and J by 4 bases, with 12 bases between them. From germline, CDR1 is MDHEN and CDR2 SYDVKM. The CDR3 runs 13 residues. The CDR3 DNA reads TGTGCCAGCAGCCCGGGATGGGGCACTGAAGCTTTCTTT. It yields the protein CASSPGWGTEAFF.

This clonotype was seen once. The genes are TRBV6-1 and TRBJ2-7; no definite D call. V shed 11 bases and J shed 0 bases, with 11 bases lying between them. The length of the CDR3 is 12 residues. The germline V gene has CDR1 MNHNS and CDR2 SASEGT. CDR3 bases: TGTGCCGTTTCTTCGGGCTCCTACGAGCAGTACTTC. It is translated as CAVSSGSYEQYF.